This T cell receptor (beta chain) was sequenced for a study of naive and memory T cell subsets. Ligated cDNA underwent four rounds of PCR with nested alpha and beta constant region primers and SP2. Alpha and beta constant region primers primed reverse transcription for blood and skin samples. Each CDR3 protein is one row after TCRdb ran MiXCR on the 5' RACE reads. The sample lists approximately 52,000 distinct CDR3 sequences; about 4.8% were seen once. TCR cDNA received a 3' ligated oligonucleotide that carried a UMI. This clonotype occurred many times. Germline lookup yields CDR1 LGHNA and CDR2 YSLEER. V lost 0 bases and J 6 bases, leaving 12 bases between the germline ends. This CDR3 is 15 amino acids long.

This receptor was identified in a female donor in good health. V is TRBV4-3 and J is TRBJ1-5; possible D gene TRBD1, 5 bases. In DNA, the CDR3 is TGCGCCAGCAGCCAAGACGGTCAGGGTGGTCAGCCCCAGCATTTT. Protein: CASSQDGQGGQPQHF.